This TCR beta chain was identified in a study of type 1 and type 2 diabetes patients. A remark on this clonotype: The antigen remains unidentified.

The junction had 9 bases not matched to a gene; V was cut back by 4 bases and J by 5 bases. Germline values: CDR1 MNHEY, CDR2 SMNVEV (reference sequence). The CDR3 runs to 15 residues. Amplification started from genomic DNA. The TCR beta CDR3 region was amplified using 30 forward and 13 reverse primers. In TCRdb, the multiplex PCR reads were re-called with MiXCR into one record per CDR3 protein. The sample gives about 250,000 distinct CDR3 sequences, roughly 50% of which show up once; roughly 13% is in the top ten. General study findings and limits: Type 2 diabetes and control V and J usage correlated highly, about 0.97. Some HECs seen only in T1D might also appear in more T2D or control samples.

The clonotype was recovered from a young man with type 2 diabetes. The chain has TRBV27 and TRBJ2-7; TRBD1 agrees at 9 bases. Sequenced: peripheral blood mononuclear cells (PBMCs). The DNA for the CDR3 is TGTGCCAGCAGTTACGGAGGGACAGGGCCGAACGAGCAGTACTTC. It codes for CASSYGGTGPNEQYF.